Sequencing of this TCR beta chain was carried out in a study of CD8 T cells in Susac syndrome. Trimming removed 0 bases at V and 4 bases at J, with 9 bases between. The V gene's germline CDR1 is LGHDT and CDR2 YNNKEL (reference sequence). The CDR3 totals 14 residues. cDNA came from roughly 0.53 to 1 ug RNA primed by random hexamers. Across 54 Vbeta and 13 Jbeta, TCR beta CDR3 was amplified with immunoSEQ multiplex PCR. TCRdb itself ran the immunoSEQ multiplex PCR reads through MiXCR, one entry per CDR3 protein. The sample comprises 190,000 or so distinct CDR3 sequences, about 95% of which are singletons, and under 0.095% rests with the top ten.

The clonotype originates from a human donor with multiple sclerosis. Sequences were obtained from CD4+ T cells from PBMCs. J is TRBJ1-1 and V is TRBV3-1; TRBD1 is a possible D gene (5 bases). The DNA of the CDR3 is TGTGCCAGCAGCCAAGACCCGGGGGGCACTGAAGCTTTCTTT. As protein: CASSQDPGGTEAFF.